The next 11 T cell receptor beta chains were all read from a single sample in a study of molecular identifiers for immune sequencing clone quantification. One entry per CDR3 protein, called by TCRdb with MiXCR from the PCR reads. The sample records more than 550,000 distinct CDR3 sequences, 25% being singletons. Sequencing input: naive CD8+ T cells from blood, with Jurkat cell RNA spiked in. The subset: FACS-sorted CD8+CD4-CCR7+CD45RA+ naive T cells. The origin of the receptors is a human donor in good health. Some libraries in this study had Jurkat cell RNA spiked in.

This clonotype has a count of ten or more. V and J are TRBV29-1 and TRBJ2-3, with unresolved D. CDR3 length: 12 residues. V was trimmed by 0 bases and J by 2 bases, leaving 3 bases between them. CDR1 SQVTM and CDR2 ANQGSEA come from the germline V gene. CDR3 nucleotide sequence: TGCAGCGTTGAAGAAGTCACAGATACGCAGTATTTT. This translates into CSVEEVTDTQYF.

As regards this clonotype: With a much larger clone just one base away, this may be a read error. The chain employs TRBV6-5 and TRBJ2-1; 7 nucleotides line up with TRBD2. V gave up 2 bases and J gave up 5 bases; unmatched junction bases: 6. Per germline, CDR1 MNHEY and CDR2 SVGAGI. This CDR3 has 15 residues. The CDR3 spells CASSYGGSTHNEQFF. CDR3 coding DNA: TGTGCCAGCAGTTACGGCGGGAGCACCCACAATGAGCAGTTCTTC.

Notes on this clonotype: At one boundary the junction diverges from the germline segment, which might be a read error. The genes are TRBV7-2 and TRBJ2-3, with TRBD2 matching over 7 bases. The CDR3 has 15 amino acids. CDR1 SGHTA and CDR2 FQGNSA come from the germline V gene. The CDR3, as DNA: TGTGCCAGCAGCTTAGTTCCGCGGGGGACCGGTACGCAATATTTT. Encoded protein: CASSLVPRGTGTQYF.

Turning to this clonotype: A much larger clone lies a single base off, so this may be a read error. The chain couples TRBV30 to TRBJ1-1; 7 positions agree with TRBD1. The CDR3 covers 12 residues. Germline values: CDR1 GTSNPN, CDR2 SVGIG (reference sequence). In nucleotides, the CDR3 is TGTGCCTGGGACAGGGCGACCACTGAAGCTCTCTTT. Protein product: CAWDRATTEALF.

This clonotype has only one observation. In this CDR3 the conserved last residue, phenylalanine or tryptophan, is missing, so a read error is likely. V is TRBV7-9 and J is TRBJ1-2; 8 positions match TRBD1. This CDR3 has 15 residues. The V gene end was trimmed by 4 bases and the J gene end by 6 bases; junction bases not matched to a gene: 10. Germline V gene sequence: CDR1 SEHNR, CDR2 FQNEAQ (reference sequence). The CDR3 DNA sequence: TGTGCCAGCAGCTCAGCTCGTGACAGGGGAGATGGCTACACCATC. Its translation: CASSSARDRGDGYTI.

The gene calls are TRBV9 and TRBJ2-7; 8 positions match TRBD2. CDR3 length: 15 amino acids. Unmatched junction bases numbered 7, after V lost 3 bases and J lost 2 bases. CDR1 and CDR2 from the germline V gene are SGDLS and YYNGEE. CDR3 loop: CASSASGSPAYEQYF. CDR3 nucleotides: TGTGCCAGCAGCGCCAGCGGGAGTCCAGCCTACGAGCAGTACTTC.

This clonotype was observed many times. The rearrangement links TRBV29-1 to TRBJ2-3; 8 positions match TRBD1. Germline CDR1 and CDR2: SQVTM and ANQGSEA. The CDR3 is made up of 16 amino acids. Unmatched junction bases numbered 9, after V lost 1 base and J lost 3 bases. The DNA for the CDR3 is TGCAGCGTTGAAGCGCCCCGGGACAGGCCTACAGATACGCAGTATTTT. This translates into CSVEAPRDRPTDTQYF.

This clonotype was seen ten or more times. This chain joins TRBV6-2 or TRBV6-3 and TRBJ2-5, with 8 bases fitting TRBD2. The V segment lost 2 bases and the J segment 1 base; nucleotides outside the gene matches: 15. CDR1 MNHEY and CDR2 SVGEGT come from the germline V gene. The CDR3 loop spans 19 amino acids. The CDR3 DNA reads as TGTGCCAGCAGTTACCGAAATACCCTCGCACTAGCGGCCCAAGAGACCCAGTACTTC. It codes for CASSYRNTLALAAQETQYF.

This clonotype came up a few times. V gene TRBV6-5 combines with J gene TRBJ2-3, with 12 positions matching TRBD2. The length of the CDR3 is 14 residues. Germline CDR1 MNHEY, CDR2 SVGAGI. V lost 8 bases to trimming and J lost 6 bases; unmatched junction nucleotides: 6. The DNA for the CDR3 is TGTGCCAGCGCCACCGGGACTAGCGGGGATACGCAGTATTTT. As protein: CASATGTSGDTQYF.

This clonotype was observed at least ten times. The chain joins TRBV28 to TRBJ2-3; 8 bases map to TRBD1. Germline CDR1 MDHEN, CDR2 SYDVKM. The CDR3 consists of 17 residues. The V gene end was trimmed by 7 bases and the J gene end by 1 base; junction bases not matched to a gene: 13. This chain's CDR3 is CASTGHPQDRGTDTQYF. The CDR3 nucleotides read TGTGCCAGCACCGGTCACCCCCAGGACAGGGGCACAGATACGCAGTATTTT.

A remark on this clonotype: This clone may be a read error of a much larger clone one base away. This rearrangement joins TRBV12-3 or TRBV12-4 to TRBJ2-3; TRBD1 is a possible D gene (6 bases). The CDR3 extends over 15 amino acids. Trimming took 4 bases from V and 2 from J, leaving 13 bases between them. CDR3 loop: CASSWTDDITDTQYF. The CDR3 DNA reads TGTGCCAGCAGTTGGACAGATGATATCACAGATACGCAGTATTTT.